The 2 T cell receptor beta chains listed next were all sequenced from one sample in a study of shared clonotypes between healthy human individuals (dated by TCRdb to 2020 to 2022). Libraries came from the immunoSEQ multiplex PCR assay. The clones in this table, taken by TCRdb from immuneACCESS, are in-frame only. Not every clone is retained; where verified, under half of the shortfall comes from an unresolved V gene, and the cause of the rest is unknown. The sample table shows roughly 1,500,000 clones, and approximately 98% are seen once. About 0.4% of the sample is taken by the ten largest. The sequencing sample was made of naive CD4+ T cells sorted from blood. The label giving this sample's cell subset or site can be read as: CD45RA+ positively selected. These receptors were collected from a man aged 25 to 40 in good health.

The rearrangement links TRBV5-1 to TRBJ2-3; no reliable D call. Deletions cut 5 bases from V and 2 bases from J, with 12 bases between. The CDR3 spans 14 residues. CDR1 SGHRS and CDR2 YFSETQ come from the germline V gene. The CDR3 nucleotides are TGCGCCAGCAGGCTGACTGGGTTCACAGATACGCAGTATTTT. Translating gives CASRLTGFTDTQYF.

This chain links TRBV30 with TRBJ2-3; D gene ambiguous. The V gene lost 5 bases and the J gene lost 3 bases, with 6 bases spanning the gap. Germline V gives CDR1 GTSNPN, CDR2 SVGIG (reference sequence). The CDR3 has 11 amino acids. The CDR3 coding sequence is TGTGCCTGGGGGATGACAGATACGCAGTATTTT. The encoded protein is CAWGMTDTQYF.